These 22 T cell receptor beta chains were sequenced from one sample in a study of a mutant IDH1 vaccine in newly diagnosed glioma. Specified time point: baseline, week 1 (first vaccination visit). The treatment was: pre-vaccination baseline after standard-of-care therapy. TCRdb's table, derived via immunoSEQ multiplex PCR, lists solely in-frame clones and lacks some. The sample lists about 92,000 clones, under 90% occurring once. Material: PBMCs, obtained from a glioma patient treated with radiotherapy, temozolomide or both. The origin of the receptors is a woman between 45 and 60 years old with glioma.

The CDR3 protein is CASSLGTGGLRATEAFF. CDR3 DNA: TGTGCCAGCAGCTTAGGGACAGGGGGCTTGAGAGCCACTGAAGCTTTCTTT. The rearrangement links TRBV7-6 to TRBJ1-1; 11 nucleotides line up with TRBD1. This CDR3 contains 17 residues. Germline CDR1 is SGHVS and CDR2 is FNYEAQ. Trimming removed 1 base from V and 4 bases from J; junction bases left unmatched: 8.

This chain connects TRBV19 to TRBJ2-3, with 10 bases fitting TRBD2. The J segment lost 8 bases and the V segment lost 6 bases, leaving 11 bases of the junction unmatched. CDR1 is LNHDA and CDR2 is SQIVND in the germline V gene (reference sequence). The CDR3 is made up of 15 amino acids. This CDR3 reads CASRGSGGALSTQYF. In DNA form, the CDR3 reads TGTGCCAGTAGGGGGAGCGGGGGGGCCTTGTCTACGCAGTATTTT. The whole variable domain, remainder taken from reference TRBV19 and TRBJ2-3, is DGGITQSPKYLFRKEGQNVTLSCEQNLNHDAMYWYRQDPGQGLRLIYYSQIVNDFQKGDIAEGYSVSREKKESFPLTVTSAQKNPTAFYLCASRGSGGALSTQYFGPGTRLTVL.

The chain uses TRBV2 and TRBJ2-7; a possible D gene is TRBD2 (7 bases). The V end was cut by 6 bases, the J end by 0 bases, with 12 bases between. The CDR3 contains 14 residues. Germline V gene lookup returns CDR1 SNHLY and CDR2 FYNNEI. The CDR3 DNA is TGTGCCAGCAGGAGAGGGGGGGCCTCCTACGAGCAGTACTTC. It translates to CASRRGGASYEQYF.

The J gene is TRBJ1-2, the V gene TRBV2; D unclear. This CDR3 spans 16 amino acids. The V end lost 3 bases, the J end lost 1 base, and 15 bases lay between the germline ends. From germline, CDR1 is SNHLY and CDR2 FYNNEI. This CDR3 is CASSEEPGVGNYGYTF. In nucleotides, the CDR3 is TGTGCCAGCAGTGAGGAGCCGGGAGTGGGTAACTATGGCTACACCTTC.

This clone was seen just once. The chain is built from TRBV25-1 and TRBJ2-2; 8 bases line up with TRBD1. CDR1 and CDR2 from the germline V gene are MGHDK and SYGVNS. The V segment lost 2 bases and the J segment 2 bases; nucleotides outside the gene matches: 4. The CDR3 sequence is 16 residues long. The chain's CDR3 is CASSELTGDNTGELFF. CDR3 sequence (DNA): TGTGCCAGCAGTGAACTGACAGGGGATAACACCGGGGAGCTGTTTTTT.

This chain uses TRBV19 with TRBJ1-5; 7 bases are shared with TRBD1. There are 19 residues in the CDR3. J was trimmed by 4 bases and V by 0 bases; bases with no gene match: 15. The germline V gene has CDR1 LNHDA and CDR2 SQIVND (reference sequence). For the CDR3, the DNA is TGTGCCAGTAGTATAGATCCTGCCGGGACAGCAAGGAGGAATCAGCCCCAGCATTTT. Amino acid sequence: CASSIDPAGTARRNQPQHF.

This chain connects TRBV9 to TRBJ2-2; D uncertain. V was pared by 1 base and J by 5 bases, with 6 bases between. This CDR3 region has 13 residues. Germline V CDR1 and CDR2: SGDLS, YYNGEE. The CDR3 region has the DNA TGTGCCAGCAGCGTACAGGTTACCGGGGAGCTGTTTTTT. Translated: CASSVQVTGELFF.

The V call is TRBV9, the J call TRBJ1-6, with a possible D match to TRBD1 (6 bases). CDR1 and CDR2 from the germline V gene are SGDLS and YYNGEE. V lost 4 bases and J lost 0, with 11 bases in between. This CDR3 spans 16 amino acids. CDR3 nucleotides: TGTGCCAGCAGCCGGGACACCCACTCCTATAATTCACCCCTCCACTTT. Its protein product is CASSRDTHSYNSPLHF.

The chain uses TRBV28 and TRBJ2-7; 9 bases agree with TRBD1. V lost 5 bases to trimming and J lost 6 bases; unmatched junction nucleotides: 8. This CDR3 spans 14 amino acids. Per the germline V gene, CDR1 is MDHEN and CDR2 is SYDVKM. As DNA, the CDR3 is TGTGCCAGCAGTGCACCGGGACAGGGAATCGAGCAGTACTTC. Protein product: CASSAPGQGIEQYF.

This clone appeared once. This chain connects TRBV19 to TRBJ2-4; 11 bases match TRBD1. The CDR3 length is 15 residues. CDR1 is LNHDA, CDR2 SQIVND, per germline (reference sequence). Trimming removed 5 bases from V and 3 bases from J; junction bases left unmatched: 3. The CDR3: CASSLGQGVKNIQYF. CDR3 DNA: TGTGCCAGTAGTTTGGGACAGGGGGTCAAAAACATTCAGTACTTC.

The V gene is TRBV2, the J gene TRBJ1-1, with D possibly matching TRBD1 (5 bases). The length of the CDR3 is 15 residues. Trimming pared 6 bases from V and 1 base from J, leaving 15 bases between. Germline loops: CDR1 SNHLY, CDR2 FYNNEI. CDR3 residues: CASSAQGYANTEAFF. The CDR3 DNA reads as TGTGCCAGCAGCGCTCAGGGTTACGCGAACACTGAAGCTTTCTTT.

This chain joins TRBV30 and TRBJ2-1; D remains ambiguous. Germline CDR1 GTSNPN, CDR2 SVGIG (reference sequence). Trimming left V 0 bases short and J 9 bases short, with 12 bases between. This CDR3 has 13 amino acids. The CDR3, as DNA: TGTGCCTGGAGTGTGAATGGGGTTAGTGAGCAGTTCTTC. Amino acid sequence: CAWSVNGVSEQFF.

The rearrangement links TRBV28 to TRBJ2-4; 7 nucleotides match TRBD2. CDR1 is MDHEN, CDR2 SYDVKM, per germline. The CDR3 has 16 residues. Unmatched junction bases numbered 8, after V lost 5 bases and J lost 1 base. CDR3 in amino acids: CASSGGDLRAKNIQYF. CDR3 DNA sequence: TGTGCCAGCAGTGGGGGGGATCTACGGGCCAAAAACATTCAGTACTTC.

The rearrangement joins TRBV5-4 to TRBJ2-1; TRBD2 aligns across 8 bases. The CDR3 consists of 15 residues. V was clipped by 4 bases and J by 3 bases; unmatched bases: 6. The germline gives CDR1 SGHNT, CDR2 YYREEE (reference sequence). CDR3 protein: CASSLSGSHYNEQFF. CDR3 DNA: TGTGCCAGCAGCCTGAGCGGGAGCCACTACAATGAGCAGTTCTTC. The variable domain in full, with the rest retrieved from reference TRBV5-4 and TRBJ2-1, is ETGVTQSPTHLIKTRGQQVTLRCSSQSGHNTVSWYQQALGQGPQFIFQYYREEENGRGNFPPRFSGLQFPNYSSELNVNALELDDSALYLCASSLSGSHYNEQFFGPGTRLTVL.

The V and J genes are TRBV2 and TRBJ1-1, with 9 bases identical to TRBD1. V was clipped by 8 bases and J by 6 bases; unmatched bases: 7. Germline V lookup: CDR1 SNHLY, CDR2 FYNNEI. This CDR3 has 13 residues. Here the CDR3 reads CASPRDRDSEAFF. The CDR3 DNA follows: TGTGCCAGCCCCCGGGACAGGGACTCTGAAGCTTTCTTT.

A word on this clone: The sample has other DNA sequences that encode this CDR3 too. The J gene is TRBJ1-5, the V gene TRBV5-1; D may be TRBD1 (5 bases). Per germline, CDR1 SGHRS and CDR2 YFSETQ. The germline V and J ends were trimmed by 0 bases and 0 bases, with 7 bases remaining between them. The CDR3 spans 15 residues. CDR3 nucleotide sequence: TGCGCCAGCAGCTTGGAAGGGGATAGCAATCAGCCCCAGCATTTT. Translated: CASSLEGDSNQPQHF.

As DNA, the CDR3 is TGTGCCAGCAGCTTGGGGGGCGGGGACACTGAAGCTTTCTTT. Translated, it gives CASSLGGGDTEAFF. The chain links TRBV5-4 to TRBJ1-1; maybe TRBD1 (5 bases). Germline CDR1 SGHNT, CDR2 YYREEE (reference sequence). V was trimmed by 0 bases and J by 3 bases, leaving 9 bases between them. This CDR3 region has 14 residues. Complete variable domain (other parts from reference TRBV5-4 and TRBJ1-1): ETGVTQSPTHLIKTRGQQVTLRCSSQSGHNTVSWYQQALGQGPQFIFQYYREEENGRGNFPPRFSGLQFPNYSSELNVNALELDDSALYLCASSLGGGDTEAFFGQGTRLTVV.

In DNA form, the CDR3 reads TGTGCCAGCAGTCTCTCCGGCGGGGGCTCCTACGAGCAGTACTTC. Amino acids: CASSLSGGGSYEQYF. This chain links TRBV6-5 with TRBJ2-7, with TRBD2 matching 7 bases. With V trimmed by 5 bases and J by 0 bases, 7 bases remained unmatched. The CDR3 spans 15 residues. CDR1 MNHEY and CDR2 SVGAGI come from the germline V gene.

The chain couples TRBV7-2 to TRBJ1-3; maybe TRBD1 (6 bases). The V gene lost 1 base and the J gene lost 8 bases, with 12 bases spanning the gap. The CDR3 sequence is 14 residues long. Germline V gives CDR1 SGHTA, CDR2 FQGNSA. CDR3 sequence: CASSLVQGGYTIYF. The CDR3 nucleotides are TGTGCCAGCAGCTTAGTACAGGGTGGTTACACCATATATTTT.

The chain has TRBV5-1 and TRBJ2-2; TRBD1 aligns across 9 bases. V gave up 4 bases and J gave up 1 base; unmatched junction bases: 2. This CDR3 spans 15 amino acids. Germline values: CDR1 SGHRS, CDR2 YFSETQ. CDR3 region: CASSGQGLNTGELFF. The CDR3 DNA reads as TGCGCCAGCAGCGGACAGGGGCTGAACACCGGGGAGCTGTTTTTT.

V and J are TRBV19 and TRBJ2-4; D unclear. In germline, CDR1 is LNHDA, CDR2 SQIVND (reference sequence). CDR3 size: 12 residues. Trimming removed 6 bases at V and 3 bases at J, with 6 bases between. This chain's CDR3 is CASRDYKNIQYF. In DNA form, the CDR3 reads TGTGCCAGTAGAGATTACAAAAACATTCAGTACTTC.

This clone came up once. The chain's CDR3 is CASSSRNTYEQYF. The CDR3 coding sequence is TGTGCCAGCAGCTCCCGGAACACCTACGAGCAGTACTTC. The rearrangement uses TRBV13 and TRBJ2-7; no reliable D call. V was pared by 4 bases and J by 2 bases, with 9 bases between. The CDR3 contains 13 residues. CDR1 is PRHDT and CDR2 is FYEKMQ in the germline V gene (reference sequence).